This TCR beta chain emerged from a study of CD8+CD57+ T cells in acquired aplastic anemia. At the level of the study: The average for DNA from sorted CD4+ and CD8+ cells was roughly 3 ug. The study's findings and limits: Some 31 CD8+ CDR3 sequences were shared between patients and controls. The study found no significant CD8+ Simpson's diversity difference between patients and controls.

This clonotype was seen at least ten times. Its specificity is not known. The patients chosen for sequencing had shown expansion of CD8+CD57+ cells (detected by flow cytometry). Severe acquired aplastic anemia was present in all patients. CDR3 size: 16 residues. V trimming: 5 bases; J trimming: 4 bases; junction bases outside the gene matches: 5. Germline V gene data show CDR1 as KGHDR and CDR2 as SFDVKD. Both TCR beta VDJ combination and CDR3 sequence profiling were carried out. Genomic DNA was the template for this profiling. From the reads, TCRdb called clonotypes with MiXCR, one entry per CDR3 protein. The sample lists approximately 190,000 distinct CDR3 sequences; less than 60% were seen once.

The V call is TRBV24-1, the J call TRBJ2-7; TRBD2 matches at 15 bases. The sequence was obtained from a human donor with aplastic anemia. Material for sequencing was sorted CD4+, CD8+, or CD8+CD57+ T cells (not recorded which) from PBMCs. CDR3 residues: CATSASGTSGRYEQYF. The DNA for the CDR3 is TGTGCCACCAGTGCATCTGGGACTAGCGGGAGGTACGAGCAGTACTTC.